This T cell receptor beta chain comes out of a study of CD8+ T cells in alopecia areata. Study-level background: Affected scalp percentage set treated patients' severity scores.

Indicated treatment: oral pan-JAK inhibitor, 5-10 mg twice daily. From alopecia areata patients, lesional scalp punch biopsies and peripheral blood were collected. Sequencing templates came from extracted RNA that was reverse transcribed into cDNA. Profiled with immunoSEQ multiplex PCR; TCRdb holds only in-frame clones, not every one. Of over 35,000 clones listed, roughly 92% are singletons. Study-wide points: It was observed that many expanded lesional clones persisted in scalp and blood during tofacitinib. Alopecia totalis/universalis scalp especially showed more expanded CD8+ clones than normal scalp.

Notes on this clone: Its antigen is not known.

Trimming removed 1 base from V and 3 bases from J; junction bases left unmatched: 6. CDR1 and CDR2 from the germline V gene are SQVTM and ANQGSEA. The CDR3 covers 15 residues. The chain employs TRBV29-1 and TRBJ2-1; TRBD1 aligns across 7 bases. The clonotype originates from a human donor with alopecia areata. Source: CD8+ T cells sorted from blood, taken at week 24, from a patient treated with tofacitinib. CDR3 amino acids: CSVEVWDSRYNEQFF. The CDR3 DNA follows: TGCAGCGTTGAAGTTTGGGACAGTCGCTACAATGAGCAGTTCTTC.